This entry lists 17 T cell receptor beta chains sequenced from one sample in a study of T-cell memory formation after mild COVID-19. TCRdb analysed the 5' RACE reads with MiXCR anew, one entry per CDR3 protein. The data contain around 260,000 distinct CDR3 sequences, around 15% of them singletons. The sample taken for sequencing was PBMCs or a T cell subset sorted from them (not recorded which). The source is a man between 18 and 29 years old who had mild COVID-19 (a few samples of this study predate the infection). Cell type and time point are not known.

This clonotype was detected a few times. This chain joins TRBV4-2 and TRBJ1-4; no reliable D call. The V end lost 0 bases, the J end lost 5 bases, and 7 bases lay between the germline ends. Germline V CDR1 and CDR2: LGHNA, YNFKEQ. This CDR3 contains 14 residues. The DNA of the CDR3 is TGTGCCAGCAGCCAAGACAGTAAGAATGAAAAACTGTTTTTT. Encoded protein: CASSQDSKNEKLFF.

There are many counts of this clonotype. The V and J genes are TRBV5-1 and TRBJ1-6; D remains ambiguous. This CDR3 has 16 residues. Germline-derived CDR1 and CDR2 are SGHRS and YFSETQ. The V end lost 1 base, the J end lost 0 bases, and 8 bases lay between the germline ends. CDR3 nucleotide sequence: TGCGCCAGCAGCTTGCGTTCGAGCTCCTATAATTCACCCCTCCACTTT. Its protein is CASSLRSSSYNSPLHF.

This clonotype is labeled as medium-sized (0.01 to 0.1%). The chain combines TRBV2 with TRBJ1-1, with 7 bases that match TRBD1. Germline V gives CDR1 SNHLY, CDR2 FYNNEI. The CDR3 loop spans 14 amino acids. Trimming took 4 bases from V and 4 from J; bases not matched to a gene: 6. The CDR3 loop reads CASSGRQGSTEAFF. The CDR3 nucleotides are TGTGCCAGCAGTGGCAGACAGGGTAGCACTGAAGCTTTCTTT.

This clonotype was counted many times. This chain uses TRBV29-1 with TRBJ2-5; D gene uncertain. Germline V gene data show CDR1 as SQVTM and CDR2 as ANQGSEA. This CDR3 has 13 residues. V was cut by 4 bases and J by 4 bases, with 13 bases left in between. The CDR3 DNA is TGCAGCGTTGGCCTCTTGGTAGGAGAGACCCAGTACTTC. Translated: CSVGLLVGETQYF. Full variable domain (remainder filled in from reference TRBV29-1 and TRBJ2-5): SAVISQKPSRDICQRGTSLTIQCQVDSQVTMMFWYRQQPGQSLTLIATANQGSEATYESGFVIDKFPISRPNLTFSTLTVSNMSPEDSSIYLCSVGLLVGETQYFGPGTRLLVL.

The CDR3, as DNA: TGTGCCAGCAGCGTGGGGGTGGGGGGGAGCAAAGAGACCCAGTACTTC. Translated: CASSVGVGGSKETQYF. The chain carries TRBV11-2 and TRBJ2-5, with TRBD2 identical over 7 bases. V was clipped by 5 bases and J by 3 bases; unmatched bases: 12. The CDR3 sequence is 16 residues long. The germline V gene encodes CDR1 SGHAT and CDR2 FQNNGV.

The chain links TRBV7-6 to TRBJ1-2, with TRBD1 matching over 11 bases. The CDR3 is made up of 16 amino acids. Germline V gives CDR1 SGHVS, CDR2 FNYEAQ. Losses at the gene ends were 1 base for V and 4 bases for J; bases not matched to a gene: 5. CDR3 coding DNA: TGTGCCAGCAGCTTAGGGGGGACAGGGGGGACCTATGGCTACACCTTC. This codes for CASSLGGTGGTYGYTF.

The rearrangement links TRBV6-2 or TRBV6-3 to TRBJ2-2; either TRBD1 or TRBD2 may supply D (6 bases each). Germline V gene data show CDR1 as MNHEY and CDR2 as SVGEGT. Trimming cost V 8 bases and J 3 bases, with 19 bases left between them. The CDR3 has 16 residues. The CDR3, as DNA: TGTGCCAGCCAACCCTGGGGGGCAGGGGACACCGGGGAGCTGTTTTTT. It specifies CASQPWGAGDTGELFF.

The V call is TRBV20-1, the J call TRBJ1-1; no firm D call. Between the trimmed V and J ends, which lost 2 bases and 1 base, there was a span of 11 bases. The CDR3 length is 14 residues. The germline V gene has CDR1 DFQATT and CDR2 SNEGSKA (reference sequence). CDR3 amino acids: CSARNPRANTEAFF. The CDR3 DNA reads as TGCAGTGCTAGAAATCCTCGTGCGAACACTGAAGCTTTCTTT.

The rearrangement joins TRBV6-4 to TRBJ1-2; 7 nucleotides match TRBD1. J was trimmed by 8 bases and V by 5 bases; bases with no gene match: 14. This CDR3 spans 15 amino acids. Germline-derived CDR1 and CDR2 are MRHNA and SNTAGT. The chain's CDR3 is CASSPGVTGVYGYTF. In nucleotides, the CDR3 is TGTGCCAGCAGTCCCGGAGTTACAGGGGTCTACGGCTACACCTTC.

This clonotype appeared a few times. CDR3 loop: CASSSGSGGDKRELFF. As DNA, the CDR3 is TGTGCCAGCAGTTCAGGGAGCGGGGGTGACAAACGGGAGCTGTTTTTT. The V call is TRBV12-3 or TRBV12-4, the J call TRBJ2-2; 8 positions match TRBD2. The CDR3 consists of 16 residues. V shed 4 bases and J 9 bases; nucleotides not matched to a gene: 13.

This clonotype was picked up a small number of times. The rearrangement uses TRBV4-3 and TRBJ1-2; TRBD1 aligns across 7 bases. CDR1 is LGHNA and CDR2 is YSLEER in the germline V gene. Losses at the gene ends were 4 bases for V and 4 bases for J; bases not matched to a gene: 6. The CDR3 covers 14 residues. In DNA, the CDR3 is TGCGCCAGCAGCCTCAGACAGGGTCGCTATGGCTACACCTTC. Its protein is CASSLRQGRYGYTF.

In its sample, this clonotype was seen many times. The gene calls are TRBV5-1 and TRBJ2-5; D perhaps matches TRBD2 (5 bases). Germline lookup yields CDR1 SGHRS and CDR2 YFSETQ. Trimming cost V 4 bases and J 5 bases, with 21 bases left between them. This CDR3 region has 16 residues. This CDR3 is CASSAMLGGGEETQYF. In DNA, the CDR3 is TGCGCCAGCAGCGCAATGCTAGGTGGAGGTGAGGAGACCCAGTACTTC.

This clonotype has a handful of counts. The chain carries TRBV18 and TRBJ1-1, with TRBD1 matching over 7 bases. The length of the CDR3 is 15 residues. Trimming took 5 bases from V and 4 from J; bases not matched to a gene: 10. CDR1 and CDR2 (germline): KGHSH, LQKENI. CDR3 bases: TGTGCCAGCTCAGCACAGGGGATTGGGTTCACTGAAGCTTTCTTT. This encodes CASSAQGIGFTEAFF.

This clonotype was found once. A junction boundary mismatches the germline segment, possibly from a read error. The gene calls are TRBV5-1 and TRBJ1-4; D unclear. The V gene's germline CDR1 is SGHRS and CDR2 YFSETQ. CDR3 length: 15 residues. This chain's CDR3 is CASSDPGATNEKLFF. The CDR3 coding sequence is TGCGCCAGCAGCGACCCGGGTGCAACCAATGAAAAACTGTTTTTT.

This clonotype has only a few counts. The chain uses TRBV7-2 and TRBJ2-2; D remains ambiguous. CDR3 length: 14 amino acids. The germline gives CDR1 SGHTA, CDR2 FQGNSA. V lost 5 bases, J lost 0 bases, and 7 bases lay in between. This chain's CDR3 is CASSPSTNTGELFF. DNA of the CDR3: TGTGCCAGCAGCCCGTCAACGAACACCGGGGAGCTGTTTTTT.

This clonotype was seen many times. V and J are TRBV5-1 and TRBJ2-1; tentatively, D is TRBD2 (6 bases). V lost 5 bases, J lost 8 bases, and 20 bases lay in between. Germline-derived CDR1 and CDR2 are SGHRS and YFSETQ. This CDR3 region has 15 residues. The DNA of the CDR3 is TGCGCCAGCAGTCGAACCCACCTGGGAGGCGATGAGCAGTTCTTC. Protein: CASSRTHLGGDEQFF.

The table lists this clonotype with a few counts. The chain recombines TRBV11-2 with TRBJ2-4; no clear D gene. The CDR3 covers 13 residues. Germline CDR1 and CDR2: SGHAT and FQNNGV. The V and J ends lost 7 bases and 3 bases respectively, with 10 bases between them. The CDR3 loop reads CASTGEGKNIQYF. The CDR3, as DNA: TGTGCCAGCACTGGGGAAGGCAAAAACATTCAGTACTTC.